The clone carrying this TCR beta chain was recorded many times. TCRdb analysed the 5' RACE reads with MiXCR anew, one entry per CDR3 protein. The repertoire consists of roughly 350,000 distinct CDR3 sequences, with about an eighth occurring once and the leading ten covering about 20%. This sample is part of a study of T-cell memory formation after mild COVID-19. Study information: The two donors had largely donor-specific TCR clusters.

Sequenced: PBMCs or a T cell subset sorted from them (not recorded which). This receptor was taken from a young man who had mild COVID-19 (a few samples of this study predate the infection). Cell type and time point are not known.

The CDR3 region is CASSLRRSGAANTEAFF. CDR3 in DNA: TGTGCCAGCAGCTTAAGGAGGAGTGGGGCAGCTAACACTGAAGCTTTCTTT. J is TRBJ1-1 and V is TRBV7-9; D perhaps matches TRBD1 (5 bases). V shed 2 bases and J shed 2 bases, with 18 bases lying between them. This CDR3 region has 17 residues. Per the germline V gene, CDR1 is SEHNR and CDR2 is FQNEAQ (reference sequence).